This TCR beta chain was sequenced for a study of T cells in Graves' hyperthyroidism and ophthalmopathy. Amplified TCR beta CDR3 regions derived from RNA transcripts. In the first-round RT-PCR of the TCR CDR3, the HTBI primer set was used. TCRdb re-called the multiplex PCR reads with MiXCR, one entry per CDR3 protein. This table has about 380,000 distinct CDR3 sequences, about 14% appearing once. A Clinical Activity Score of at least 3, a NOSPECS grade of at least 4 and a duration under 3 months were recorded in the ophthalmopathy patients. PBMCs were collected from a roughly 9.7 ml volume of fresh peripheral blood. The TCR sequence derives from a young woman with Graves' ophthalmopathy. The sequenced sample was blood.

The CDR3 DNA follows: TGCAGCGTTGAAATGCAGGAGAGCTCCTACGAGCAGTTCTTC. Translating gives CSVEMQESSYEQFF. This chain uses TRBV29-1 with TRBJ2-7; D remains ambiguous. The end of the DNA aligns better with TRBJ2-1, so the J call may be wrong. CDR1 is SQVTM, CDR2 ANQGSEA, per germline. The CDR3 is 14 residues long.